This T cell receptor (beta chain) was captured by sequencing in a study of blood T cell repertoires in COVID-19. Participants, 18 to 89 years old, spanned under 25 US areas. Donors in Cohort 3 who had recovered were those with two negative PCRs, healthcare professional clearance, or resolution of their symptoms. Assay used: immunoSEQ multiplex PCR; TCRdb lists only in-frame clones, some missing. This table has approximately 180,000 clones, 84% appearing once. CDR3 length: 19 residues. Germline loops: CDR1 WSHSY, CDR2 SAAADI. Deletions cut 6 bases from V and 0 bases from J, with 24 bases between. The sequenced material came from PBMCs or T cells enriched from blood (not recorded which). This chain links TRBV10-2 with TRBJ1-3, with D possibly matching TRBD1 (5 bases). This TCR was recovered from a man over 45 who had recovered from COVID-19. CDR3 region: CASSGRRQSDLLSGNTIYF. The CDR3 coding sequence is TGCGCCAGCAGCGGTCGTCGACAGTCCGATCTTCTCTCTGGAAACACCATATATTTT.